One T cell receptor beta chain is described in this entry. The antigen remains unidentified. The data originate from a study of T cell responses to AZD1222 COVID-19 vaccine. CDR3 length: 11 residues. The V and J ends lost 3 bases and 2 bases respectively, with 1 base between them. CDR1 is MNHNS and CDR2 is SASEGT in the germline V gene. Libraries were prepared by immunoSEQ multiplex PCR; TCRdb keeps only in-frame clonotypes and omits some of them. Of around 110,000 clones in the sample, approximately 84% were seen once. Whole-study findings and limits: Only 6 or 7 people who got AZD1222 tested seropositive at baseline.

This sequence joins TRBV6-1 and TRBJ1-1; D gene ambiguous. This sequence originates from an adult in good health. This sample comprised peripheral blood, obtained on day 0 of AZD1222 vaccination. CDR3 protein: CASSDNTEAFF. The CDR3 nucleotides read TGTGCCAGCAGTGATAACACTGAAGCTTTCTTT.